These 17 T cell receptor beta chains share one sample of origin, sequenced in a study of cytomegalovirus exposure and HLA in healthy donors. Method: immunoSEQ multiplex PCR; TCRdb's copy keeps in-frame clones and lacks some. The sample records over 85,000 clones, over 85% being singletons. Sequenced material: PBMCs. The receptors shown here come from a woman aged 18-35 years in good health and CMV-seronegative.

The chain uses TRBV29-1 and TRBJ1-1; tentatively, D is TRBD1 (6 bases). Germline-derived CDR1 and CDR2 are SQVTM and ANQGSEA. The V gene lost 5 bases and the J gene lost 1 base, with 8 bases spanning the gap. This CDR3 has 12 amino acids. The CDR3 DNA is TGCAGCGTTCAGGGACAGAACACTGAAGCTTTCTTT. Protein: CSVQGQNTEAFF.

This chain joins TRBV5-1 and TRBJ2-5; tentative D call: TRBD1 (6 bases). The CDR3 has 15 amino acids. Germline CDR1 SGHRS, CDR2 YFSETQ. Between the trimmed V and J ends, which lost 4 bases and 4 bases, there was a span of 17 bases. CDR3: CASSPGTLARETQYF. CDR3 in DNA: TGCGCCAGCAGCCCCGGGACACTCGCCCGAGAGACCCAGTACTTC.

The chain combines TRBV28 with TRBJ1-2; 7 bases map to TRBD1. Germline V gives CDR1 MDHEN, CDR2 SYDVKM. The CDR3 has 13 residues. V was pared by 10 bases and J by 1 base, with 6 bases of the junction left unmatched. CDR3 sequence reads: CATSGTVNYGYTF. DNA of the CDR3: TGTGCCACCTCCGGGACAGTTAACTATGGCTACACCTTC.

The CDR3 DNA reads TGCAGCGTCCTCGTAGAGGCCTATGGCTACACCTTC. Its protein is CSVLVEAYGYTF. The chain combines TRBV29-1 with TRBJ1-2; D is ambiguous. Looked up from germline, CDR1 is SQVTM and CDR2 is ANQGSEA. The ends were cut back, 6 bases at V and 4 bases at J, with 12 bases in the middle. The CDR3 has 12 amino acids. The full variable domain, with the rest looked up from reference TRBV29-1 and TRBJ1-2, is SAVISQKPSRDICQRGTSLTIQCQVDSQVTMMFWYRQQPGQSLTLIATANQGSEATYESGFVIDKFPISRPNLTFSTLTVSNMSPEDSSIYLCSVLVEAYGYTFGSGTRLTVV.

The rearrangement uses TRBV29-1 and TRBJ2-5; TRBD2 matches 7 bases. CDR3 length equals 13 residues. In germline, CDR1 is SQVTM, CDR2 ANQGSEA. Trimming took 3 bases from V and 5 from J; bases not matched to a gene: 6. The CDR3 DNA reads TGCAGCGTTGAGGGGGGGAATGAGGAGACCCAGTACTTC. Translating it yields CSVEGGNEETQYF.

The rearrangement uses TRBV9 and TRBJ2-7; D ambiguous. The ends were cut back, 0 bases at V and 3 bases at J, with 7 bases in the middle. CDR1 and CDR2 (germline): SGDLS, YYNGEE. This CDR3 spans 13 amino acids. CDR3 sequence reads: CASSVAPVYEQYF. DNA of the CDR3: TGTGCCAGCAGCGTAGCCCCCGTCTACGAGCAGTACTTC.

Only a few counts were recorded for this clone. The gene calls are TRBV28 and TRBJ1-1; D is perhaps TRBD1 (5 bases). Trimming left V 2 bases short and J 0 bases short, with 10 bases between. The CDR3 totals 15 residues. Germline CDR1 MDHEN, CDR2 SYDVKM. The CDR3 bases are TGTGCCAGCAGTTTAGCAGGGCCGTTGAACACTGAAGCTTTCTTT. This sequence encodes CASSLAGPLNTEAFF.

This clone was seen only once. The V gene is TRBV6-6, the J gene TRBJ1-1, with TRBD1 matching over 7 bases. Germline CDR1 is MNHNY and CDR2 is SVGAGI (reference sequence). V was pared by 2 bases and J by 6 bases, with 3 bases of the junction left unmatched. The CDR3 length is 13 residues. Here the CDR3 DNA reads TGTGCCAGCAGTTACGAGGGGGCTGCTGAAGCTTTCTTT. It specifies CASSYEGAAEAFF.

The rearrangement links TRBV25-1 to TRBJ2-2; 7 bases are shared with TRBD1. The CDR3 sequence is 14 residues long. The V segment lost 7 bases and the J segment 1 base; nucleotides outside the gene matches: 3. Per the germline V gene, CDR1 is MGHDK and CDR2 is SYGVNS. The CDR3 coding sequence is TGTGCCAGCACCCGACAGGGGAACACCGGGGAGCTGTTTTTT. It specifies CASTRQGNTGELFF.

The CDR3 bases are TGTGCCACCAACCCGGGACTGGCTGACACAGATACGCAGTATTTT. It encodes CATNPGLADTDTQYF. This chain connects TRBV15 to TRBJ2-3; D is possibly TRBD2 (6 bases). In germline, CDR1 is LNHNV, CDR2 YYDKDF (reference sequence). The V end lost 7 bases, the J end lost 2 bases, and 16 bases lay between the germline ends. The length of the CDR3 is 15 residues.

The CDR3 reads CAWRDRVTEAFF. The DNA of the CDR3 is TGTGCCTGGAGGGACAGGGTCACTGAAGCTTTCTTT. The chain uses TRBV30 and TRBJ1-1, with 8 bases lining up with TRBD1. There are 12 residues in the CDR3. The V segment lost 3 bases and the J segment 4 bases; nucleotides outside the gene matches: 1. Germline V gene lookup returns CDR1 GTSNPN and CDR2 SVGIG (reference sequence). Using reference TRBV30 and TRBJ1-1 for the parts outside the CDR3, the full variable domain is SQTIHQWPATLVQPVGSPLSLECTVEGTSNPNLYWYRQAAGRGLQLLFYSVGIGQISSEVPQNLSASRPQDRQFILSSKKLLLSDSGFYLCAWRDRVTEAFFGQGTRLTVV.

CDR3 nucleotide sequence: TGCGCCAGCAGCCCTGGACTAGGGGGGATAAACACCGGGGAGCTGTTTTTT. This encodes CASSPGLGGINTGELFF. This sequence joins TRBV4-3 and TRBJ2-2; perhaps TRBD2 as D (7 bases). Trimming cost V 4 bases and J 2 bases, with 17 bases left between them. Germline V gene sequence: CDR1 LGHNA, CDR2 YSLEER. The CDR3 runs 17 residues.

This clone was counted a single time. This chain connects TRBV5-1 to TRBJ2-7; D may be TRBD1 (6 bases). V was trimmed by 5 bases and J by 3 bases, leaving 18 bases between them. CDR1 and CDR2 from the germline V gene are SGHRS and YFSETQ. This CDR3 contains 15 residues. CDR3 DNA: TGCGCCAGCAGACTGGATACGGACAGAGACTACGAGCAGTACTTC. Translated: CASRLDTDRDYEQYF. Using reference TRBV5-1 and TRBJ2-7 for the parts outside the CDR3, the full variable domain is KAGVTQTPRYLIKTRGQQVTLSCSPISGHRSVSWYQQTPGQGLQFLFEYFSETQRNKGNFPGRFSGRQFSNSRSEMNVSTLELGDSALYLCASRLDTDRDYEQYFGPGTRLTVT.

The CDR3 loop reads CAWSVRHSSSGANVLTF. As DNA, the CDR3 is TGTGCCTGGAGTGTCAGGCACTCAAGCTCTGGGGCCAACGTCCTGACTTTC. The chain couples TRBV30 to TRBJ2-6; D not certain. With 0 bases removed from V and 0 bases from J, the gap between germline ends came to 12 bases. Germline V lookup: CDR1 GTSNPN, CDR2 SVGIG (reference sequence). CDR3 size: 17 residues.

The V gene is TRBV19, the J gene TRBJ1-4; TRBD1 matches at 7 bases. Trimming at V came to 6 bases and at J to 0 bases, leaving 4 bases not matched to a gene. CDR3 size: 15 residues. Germline CDR1 and CDR2: LNHDA and SQIVND (reference sequence). CDR3: CASSRDSATNEKLFF. The CDR3 nucleotides read TGTGCCAGTAGCCGGGACAGTGCAACTAATGAAAAACTGTTTTTT.

This sequence joins TRBV4-1 and TRBJ1-3; D is ambiguous. The V end lost 4 bases, the J end lost 0 bases, and 10 bases lay between the germline ends. The V gene's germline CDR1 is MGHRA and CDR2 YSYEKL. This CDR3 spans 15 amino acids. CDR3 sequence: CASSRPGVSGNTIYF. The CDR3 DNA follows: TGCGCCAGCAGCCGTCCCGGAGTCTCTGGAAACACCATATATTTT.

The genes are TRBV5-3 and TRBJ2-7; TRBD2 aligns across 15 bases. TRBV5-3 is recorded as an ORF, its role being uncertain. Trimming cost V 4 bases and J 0 bases; bases outside gene matches: 11. This CDR3 spans 19 amino acids. CDR3 coding DNA: TGTGCCAGAAGCCACGAATCGGGACTAGCGGGAGGTAGCTCCTACGAGCAGTACTTC. Residues: CARSHESGLAGGSSYEQYF.